The clone carrying this TCR beta chain was counted a few times. The antigen remains undetermined. The data originate from a study of T cell repertoires in cytomegalovirus infection. Germline V gives CDR1 LGHNT, CDR2 FRNRAP. CDR3 length: 13 residues. The ends were cut back, 5 bases at V and 7 bases at J, with 11 bases in the middle. TCRdb passed the reads through MiXCR, listing each CDR3 protein once. The table lists roughly 68,000 distinct CDR3 sequences, around 20% of them singletons. The sequence derives from a human donor in good health (CMV status not recorded). Some clones in this sample may be carry-over from other donors' samples. Sample: CD8+ T cells from cultured PBMCs, taken from culture after CMV antigen stimulation. V and J are TRBV12-5 and TRBJ2-2; D gene uncertain. The chain's CDR3 is CASGLQTSGELFF. DNA of the CDR3: TGTGCTAGTGGTCTACAGACGAGCGGGGAGCTGTTTTTT.